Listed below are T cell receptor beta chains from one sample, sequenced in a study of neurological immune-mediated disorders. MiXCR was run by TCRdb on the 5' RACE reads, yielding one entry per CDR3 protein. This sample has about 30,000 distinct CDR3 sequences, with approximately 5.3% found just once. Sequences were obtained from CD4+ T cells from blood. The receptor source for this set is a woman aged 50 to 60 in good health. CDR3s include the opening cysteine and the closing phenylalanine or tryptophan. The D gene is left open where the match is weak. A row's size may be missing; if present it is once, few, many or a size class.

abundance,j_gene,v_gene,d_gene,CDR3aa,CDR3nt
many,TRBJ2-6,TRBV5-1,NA,CASSFEDWGANVLTF,TGCGCCAGCAGCTTCGAGGATTGGGGTGCCAACGTCCTGACTTTC
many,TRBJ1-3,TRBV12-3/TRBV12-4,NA,CASTRNTIYF,TGTGCCAGCACAAGAAACACCATATATTTT
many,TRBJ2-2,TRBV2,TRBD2,CASSEGLALTGELFF,TGTGCCAGCAGTGAGGGACTAGCTCTTACCGGGGAGCTGTTTTTT
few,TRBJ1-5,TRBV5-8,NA,CASSPGTTAGQPQHF,TGTGCCAGCAGCCCGGGGACAACGGCGGGTCAGCCCCAGCATTTT
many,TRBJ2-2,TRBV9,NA,CASSVAGGGIGELFF,TGTGCCAGCAGCGTAGCCGGGGGCGGGATCGGGGAGCTGTTTTTT
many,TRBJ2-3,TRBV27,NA,CASARQATDTQYF,TGTGCCAGCGCCCGACAGGCAACAGATACGCAGTATTTT
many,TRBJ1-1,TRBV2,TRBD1,CASRGTANTEAFF,TGTGCCAGCAGGGGGACAGCTAACACTGAAGCTTTCTTT
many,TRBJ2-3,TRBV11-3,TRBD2,CASSLGLEVSTDTQYF,TGTGCCAGCAGCCTAGGACTAGAAGTGTCAACAGATACGCAGTATTTT
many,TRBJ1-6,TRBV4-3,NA,CASSQDGTVNSPLHF,TGCGCCAGCAGCCAAGATGGGACTGTTAATTCACCCCTCCACTTT
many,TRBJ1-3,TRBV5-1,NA,CASSAQGTGNTIYF,TGCGCCAGCAGCGCCCAGGGTACTGGAAACACCATATATTTT
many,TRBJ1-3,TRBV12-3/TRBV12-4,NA,CASSLDSRSGNTIYF,TGTGCCAGCAGTTTAGACAGCCGCTCTGGAAACACCATATATTTT
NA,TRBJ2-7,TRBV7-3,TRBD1,CASSLNRGEQYF,TGTGCCAGCAGCTTAAACAGGGGCGAGCAGTACTTC
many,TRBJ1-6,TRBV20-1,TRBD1,CSASHGQGDNSPLHF,TGCAGTGCTAGTCACGGACAGGGCGATAATTCACCCCTCCACTTT
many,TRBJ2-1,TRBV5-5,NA,CASSPTSSYNEQFF,TGTGCCAGCAGCCCGACTAGCTCCTACAATGAGCAGTTCTTC
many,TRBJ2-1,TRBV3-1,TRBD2,CASSPTGLAGDEQFF,TGTGCCAGCAGCCCCACGGGACTAGCGGGAGATGAGCAGTTCTTC
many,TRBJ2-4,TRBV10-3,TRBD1,CAISGGQGENIQYF,TGTGCCATCAGTGGGGGACAGGGGGAAAACATTCAGTACTTC
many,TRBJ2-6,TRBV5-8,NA,CASSFAGQLLSGANVLTF,TGTGCCAGCAGCTTCGCGGGGCAGCTCCTCTCTGGGGCCAACGTCCTGACTTTC
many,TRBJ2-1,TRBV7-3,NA,CASSLILSRYNEQFF,TGTGCCAGCAGCCTAATTCTATCTAGGTACAATGAGCAGTTCTTC
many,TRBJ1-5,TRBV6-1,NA,CASSESMTHQPQHF,TGTGCCAGCAGTGAATCGATGACACATCAGCCCCAGCATTTT
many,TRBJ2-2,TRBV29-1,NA,CSSGGSTGELFF,TGCAGCTCTGGGGGGAGCACCGGGGAGCTGTTTTTT
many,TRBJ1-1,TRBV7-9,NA,CASSRGKGTEAFF,TGTGCCAGCAGCAGGGGCAAGGGAACTGAAGCTTTCTTT
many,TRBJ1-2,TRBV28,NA,CASSSTPTGFNYGYTF,TGTGCCAGCAGTTCCACACCCACAGGGTTCAACTATGGCTACACCTTC
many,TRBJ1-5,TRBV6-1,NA,CASSATGNNQPQHF,TGTGCCAGCAGCGCAACAGGGAACAATCAGCCCCAGCATTTT
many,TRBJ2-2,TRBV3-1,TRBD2,CASSQLPGGARTGELFF,TGTGCCAGCAGCCAACTCCCCGGGGGGGCGAGGACCGGGGAGCTGTTTTTT
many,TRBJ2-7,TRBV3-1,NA,CASSQGVRTYEQYF,TGTGCCAGCAGCCAGGGCGTCCGCACATACGAGCAGTACTTC
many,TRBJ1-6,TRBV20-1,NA,CSARGQNNSPLHF,TGCAGTGCTAGAGGACAAAATAATTCACCCCTCCACTTT
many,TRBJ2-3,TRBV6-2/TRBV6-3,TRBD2,CASSESRGGTQYF,TGTGCCAGCAGTGAGAGCCGGGGGGGGACGCAGTATTTT
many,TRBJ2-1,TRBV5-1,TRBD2,CASSFAGGGGYNEQFF,TGCGCCAGCAGCTTCGCGGGCGGGGGAGGTTACAATGAGCAGTTCTTC
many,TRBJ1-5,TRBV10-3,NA,CAISESPYLSNQPQHF,TGTGCCATCAGTGAGTCGCCGTACCTCAGCAATCAGCCCCAGCATTTT
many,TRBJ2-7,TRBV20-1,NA,CSASRGYEQYF,TGCAGTGCTTCGCGGGGCTACGAGCAGTACTTC
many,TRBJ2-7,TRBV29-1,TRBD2,CSVALTSGAYEQYF,TGCAGCGTTGCCCTGACTAGCGGGGCCTACGAGCAGTACTTC
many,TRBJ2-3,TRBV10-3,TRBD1,CAISELSGQLSTDTQYF,TGTGCCATCAGTGAGTTATCGGGACAGCTCTCCACAGATACGCAGTATTTT
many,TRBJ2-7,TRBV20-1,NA,CSARGGPGSYEQYF,TGCAGTGCTAGAGGAGGCCCTGGCTCCTACGAGCAGTACTTC
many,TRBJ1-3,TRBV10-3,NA,CAISDLREGAGNTIYF,TGTGCCATCAGTGACCTAAGAGAGGGGGCTGGAAACACCATATATTTT
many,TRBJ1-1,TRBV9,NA,CASSVRGGDTEAFF,TGTGCCAGCAGCGTAAGAGGTGGGGACACTGAAGCTTTCTTT
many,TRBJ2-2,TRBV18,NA,CASSPSANTGELFF,TGTGCCAGCTCACCATCCGCGAACACCGGGGAGCTGTTTTTT
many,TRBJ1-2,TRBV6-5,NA,CASSYSGGREGNYGYTF,TGTGCCAGCAGTTACTCGGGGGGGCGGGAAGGAAACTATGGCTACACCTTC
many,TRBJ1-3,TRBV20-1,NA,CSASLGVGNTIYF,TGCAGTGCTAGTTTAGGGGTTGGAAACACCATATATTTT
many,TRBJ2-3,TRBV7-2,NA,CASSPLGQRVDTQYF,TGTGCCAGCAGCCCACTCGGACAGAGGGTAGATACGCAGTATTTT
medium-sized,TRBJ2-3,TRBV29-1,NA,CSVQRVPWQGNGDTQYF,TGCAGCGTCCAGAGAGTCCCGTGGCAGGGTAATGGAGATACGCAGTATTTT
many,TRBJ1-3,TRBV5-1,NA,CASSLASLGRFSGNTIYF,TGCGCCAGCAGCTTGGCCAGTCTAGGCAGGTTTTCTGGAAACACCATATATTTT
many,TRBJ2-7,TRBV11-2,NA,CASSLHGGIGEQYF,TGTGCCAGCAGCTTACATGGGGGGATTGGAGAGCAGTACTTC
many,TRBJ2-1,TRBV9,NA,CASSVAPGPPNEQFF,TGTGCCAGCAGCGTAGCTCCAGGGCCTCCTAATGAGCAGTTCTTC